The rows below give T cell receptor beta chains drawn from one sample of a study of T cell responses to AZD1222 COVID-19 vaccine. Some clones are missing from TCRdb's copy, which holds only in-frame ones; the method was immunoSEQ multiplex PCR. The data hold some 100,000 clones, with about 86% observed a single time. The specimen was peripheral blood, collected on day 0 of AZD1222 vaccination. The receptors shown here come from an adult in good health. Both conserved end residues are part of each CDR3. D genes are given only for firm matches. A row's size may be missing; if present it is once, few, many or a size class.

D gene	V gene	clone size	J gene	CDR3 protein	CDR3 DNA
NA	TRBV19	NA	TRBJ1-6	CASSQLVAPNSPLHF	TGTGCCAGTAGTCAGCTAGTCGCGCCTAATTCACCCCTCCACTTT
NA	TRBV7-3	NA	TRBJ1-1	CASSYAGNTEAFF	TGTGCCAGCAGCTATGCCGGGAACACTGAAGCTTTCTTT
TRBD1	TRBV6-6	NA	TRBJ1-4	CASEGQMNEKLFF	TGTGCCAGCGAGGGACAGATGAATGAAAAACTGTTTTTT
TRBD2	TRBV6-1	NA	TRBJ2-7	CASSLRGGTYEQYF	TGTGCCAGCAGTTTACGCGGGGGGACCTACGAGCAGTACTTC
TRBD1	TRBV25-1	once	TRBJ1-2	CASKSGTGVNYGYTF	TGTGCCAGCAAATCCGGGACAGGGGTTAACTATGGCTACACCTTC
NA	TRBV19	NA	TRBJ1-5	CASSITPYSNQPQHF	TGTGCCAGTAGTATAACCCCTTATAGCAATCAGCCCCAGCATTTT
NA	TRBV18	NA	TRBJ1-1	CASSPDINTEAFF	TGTGCCAGCTCACCGGACATAAACACTGAAGCTTTCTTT
NA	TRBV6-6	NA	TRBJ1-2	CASRVTGEGYTF	TGTGCCAGCAGAGTAACAGGAGAAGGCTACACCTTC
TRBD1	TRBV5-6	NA	TRBJ1-2	CASSSSTRGQVYGYTF	TGTGCCAGCAGCAGTTCGACCAGGGGGCAGGTCTATGGCTACACCTTC
TRBD1	TRBV7-8	once	TRBJ1-4	CATKLQGAREKLFF	TGTGCCACCAAACTACAGGGGGCGAGAGAAAAACTGTTTTTT
NA	TRBV27	NA	TRBJ2-2	CASSLRGEYTGELFF	TGTGCCAGCAGTTTACGTGGAGAATACACCGGGGAGCTGTTTTTT
NA	TRBV29-1	NA	TRBJ2-1	CSVAQNNEQFF	TGCAGCGTGGCCCAAAACAATGAGCAGTTCTTC
TRBD1	TRBV6-5	NA	TRBJ1-1	CASSQDRGLGFF	TGTGCCAGCAGTCAGGACAGGGGGCTGGGGTTCTTT
TRBD2	TRBV19	once	TRBJ2-3	CASSITAGSSTDTQYF	TGTGCCAGTAGTATCACAGCGGGAAGTAGCACAGATACGCAGTATTTT
NA	TRBV28	NA	TRBJ1-3	CASSPPGSSGNTIYF	TGTGCCAGCAGTCCCCCCGGGAGCTCTGGAAACACCATATATTTT
NA	TRBV29-1	NA	TRBJ1-2	CSVGKGRGRYGYTF	TGCAGCGTGGGGAAGGGCAGGGGCCGTTATGGCTACACCTTC
NA	TRBV18	NA	TRBJ2-1	CASSPPSTNEQFF	TGTGCCAGCTCACCCCCCAGTACCAATGAGCAGTTCTTC
TRBD1	TRBV5-1	NA	TRBJ2-7	CASSPGQGMGEQYF	TGCGCCAGCAGCCCGGGACAGGGGATGGGAGAGCAGTACTTC
TRBD1	TRBV7-8	NA	TRBJ1-1	CASSARDRGQGTEAFF	TGTGCCAGCAGCGCCCGGGACAGGGGGCAAGGGACTGAAGCTTTCTTT
TRBD2	TRBV14	NA	TRBJ2-5	CASSQKRTSGTIKETQYF	TGTGCCAGCAGCCAAAAAAGGACTAGCGGGACAATCAAAGAGACCCAGTACTTC
NA	TRBV19	few	TRBJ1-4	CASSPLGEKLFF	TGTGCCAGTAGTCCCCTTGGGGAAAAACTGTTTTTT
TRBD2	TRBV13	NA	TRBJ2-1	CASSRGRYNEQFF	TGTGCCAGCAGCCGCGGGAGATACAATGAGCAGTTCTTC
NA	TRBV6-2/TRBV6-3	NA	TRBJ2-1	CASSYSPTGEQFF	TGTGCCAGCAGTTACTCCCCTACTGGGGAGCAGTTCTTC
NA	TRBV21-1	NA	TRBJ2-3	CASSATRQPTDTQYF	TGTGCCAGCAGCGCAACCCGACAGCCCACAGATACGCAGTATTTT
TRBD1	TRBV6-5	NA	TRBJ2-7	CASSLGTGAYEQYF	TGTGCCAGCAGTCTCGGGACAGGTGCCTACGAGCAGTACTTC
NA	TRBV28	NA	TRBJ2-7	CASSLFLGSGTAYEQYF	TGTGCCAGCAGTTTATTCTTGGGATCGGGAACAGCCTACGAGCAGTACTTC
NA	TRBV6-5	NA	TRBJ2-2	CASSFLTGELFF	TGTGCCAGCAGTTTTCTAACCGGGGAGCTGTTTTTT
NA	TRBV6-1	once	TRBJ2-5	CASSEFWGETQYF	TGTGCCAGCAGTGAATTCTGGGGAGAGACCCAGTACTTC
NA	TRBV6-2/TRBV6-3	NA	TRBJ2-1	CASSYSRTGVREQFF	TGTGCCAGCAGTTACTCGAGAACCGGGGTTCGGGAGCAGTTCTTC
NA	TRBV24-1	NA	TRBJ1-1	CATSDSQRHTEAFF	TGTGCCACCAGTGACTCACAGCGTCATACTGAAGCTTTCTTT
NA	TRBV29-1	NA	TRBJ2-7	CSVEETYEQYF	TGCAGCGTTGAAGAGACCTACGAGCAGTACTTC
NA	TRBV18	NA	TRBJ1-2	CASSPGPGVRGYTF	TGTGCCAGCTCACCGGGGCCGGGGGTCCGGGGCTACACCTTC
NA	TRBV6-6	NA	TRBJ1-2	CASSTYRVRDYGYTF	TGTGCCAGCAGTACCTACAGGGTCCGCGACTATGGCTACACCTTC
NA	TRBV7-9	NA	TRBJ2-3	CASSLAEVAPDTQYF	TGTGCCAGCAGCTTAGCGGAGGTAGCACCAGATACGCAGTATTTT
NA	TRBV5-1	NA	TRBJ2-5	CASSFRKGETQYF	TGCGCCAGCAGCTTTAGGAAAGGGGAGACCCAGTACTTC
NA	TRBV7-9	NA	TRBJ1-6	CASSFGGYNSPLHF	TGTGCCAGCAGCTTCGGGGGCTATAATTCACCCCTCCACTTT
TRBD1	TRBV11-2	NA	TRBJ2-1	CASSPQGSSYNEQFF	TGTGCCAGCAGCCCACAGGGGAGCTCCTACAATGAGCAGTTCTTC
NA	TRBV18	NA	TRBJ2-6	CASSPKAEAGHSSGANVLTF	TGTGCCAGCTCACCCAAGGCTGAGGCGGGACACTCCTCTGGGGCCAACGTCCTGACTTTC
NA	TRBV3-1/TRBV3-2	NA	TRBJ2-2	CASSQEGGPLVNTGELFF	TGTGCCAGCAGCCAAGAGGGTGGCCCCCTAGTGAACACCGGGGAGCTGTTTTTT
NA	TRBV15	NA	TRBJ1-2	CATSRDLGNLYGYTF	TGTGCCACCAGCAGAGATCTGGGGAACCTCTATGGCTACACCTTC
NA	TRBV23-1	NA	TRBJ1-5	CASSQSPFRGNQPQHF	TGCGCCAGCAGTCAATCTCCGTTTAGGGGCAATCAGCCCCAGCATTTT
TRBD1	TRBV19	NA	TRBJ1-4	CASSQAGTGKRKLFF	TGTGCCAGTAGTCAAGCCGGGACAGGGAAAAGGAAACTGTTTTTT
NA	TRBV9	NA	TRBJ1-6	CASSARTANSPLHF	TGTGCCAGCAGCGCCCGGACAGCAAATTCACCCCTCCACTTT